Each of the 10 T cell receptor beta chains below was sequenced from the same sample in a study of T cells after yellow fever vaccination. One entry per CDR3 protein results from TCRdb running MiXCR on the 5' RACE reads. The sample includes roughly 260,000 distinct CDR3 sequences, over 10% seen only once; the top ten take 0.4% to 0.65%. Sequencing used CD4+ T cells sorted from PBMCs, obtained 45 days after the yellow fever booster vaccination. These receptor sequences come from a man aged 25 to 40 who received the YFV17D yellow fever vaccine.

This clonotype was recorded at least ten times. This chain uses TRBV20-1 with TRBJ2-7; D is unresolved. Between the trimmed V and J ends, which lost 5 bases and 7 bases, there was a span of 15 bases. The V gene's germline CDR1 is DFQATT and CDR2 SNEGSKA (reference sequence). The CDR3 loop spans 12 amino acids. This CDR3 is CSASRTETEQYF. The CDR3 nucleotides are TGCAGTGCTTCCAGGACCGAGACGGAGCAGTACTTC.

This clonotype was seen only a few times. This chain joins TRBV11-2 and TRBJ2-2; 8 bases fit TRBD2. V shed 7 bases and J 7 bases; nucleotides not matched to a gene: 11. The CDR3 runs 15 residues. Germline V gene data show CDR1 as SGHAT and CDR2 as FQNNGV. The CDR3 DNA is TGTGCCAGCACCTTCGGAGCGGGAGTAGGCGGGGAGCTGTTTTTT. Its protein product is CASTFGAGVGGELFF.

The chain couples TRBV6-1 to TRBJ2-3; 8 bases map to TRBD2. The V gene end was trimmed by 5 bases and the J gene end by 5 bases; junction bases not matched to a gene: 9. The germline V gene has CDR1 MNHNS and CDR2 SASEGT. This CDR3 has 15 amino acids. CDR3 DNA: TGTGCCAGCAGTAAAGGGAGCGGGAGAGGAGATACGCAGTATTTT. Amino acid sequence: CASSKGSGRGDTQYF.

The CDR3 DNA follows: TGTGCCAGCACCGGACAGCGGGAGGGGCCGAGCTCCTACAATGAGCAGTTCTTC. This gives the protein CASTGQREGPSSYNEQFF. This sequence joins TRBV6-4 and TRBJ2-1; 10 bases match TRBD2. Germline trimming cut 7 bases from V and 0 bases from J; bases unmatched to any gene: 12. The CDR3 sequence is 18 residues long. Per the germline V gene, CDR1 is MRHNA and CDR2 is SNTAGT.

V and J are TRBV7-2 and TRBJ2-7, with D tentatively TRBD2 (5 bases). This CDR3 has 16 amino acids. V was shortened by 0 bases and J by 0 bases, with 12 bases between the two germline ends. The germline V gene has CDR1 SGHTA and CDR2 FQGNSA. CDR3 residues: CASSLASGVLSYEQYF. The CDR3 bases are TGTGCCAGCAGCTTAGCGTCCGGGGTGCTCTCCTACGAGCAGTACTTC.

The chain combines TRBV7-8 with TRBJ2-5; 9 nucleotides match TRBD2. With 4 bases clipped from V and 6 bases from J, the junction kept 6 bases outside the gene matches. Germline loops: CDR1 SGHVS, CDR2 FQNEAQ. The CDR3 has 14 residues. In DNA, the CDR3 is TGTGCCAGCAGCTACCTAGCGGGGATACAGACCCAGTACTTC. Translating it yields CASSYLAGIQTQYF.

This clonotype was counted a few times. The chain combines TRBV5-1 with TRBJ2-7, with D possibly matching TRBD2 (6 bases). With 3 bases removed from V and 0 bases from J, the gap between germline ends came to 13 bases. Per the germline V gene, CDR1 is SGHRS and CDR2 is YFSETQ. The CDR3 length is 15 residues. The DNA of the CDR3 is TGCGCCAGCAGCTGGACCCGGGGGAGCTCCTACGAGCAGTACTTC. Amino acid sequence: CASSWTRGSSYEQYF.

This clonotype was seen many times. V gene TRBV7-2 combines with J gene TRBJ2-3; D is uncertain. V lost 1 base and J 2 bases, leaving 7 bases between the germline ends. The CDR3 is 14 amino acids. From germline, CDR1 is SGHTA and CDR2 FQGNSA. CDR3 DNA: TGTGCCAGCAGCTTAGGCAGCCCCACAGATACGCAGTATTTT. Amino acids: CASSLGSPTDTQYF.

A few counts support this clonotype. This chain joins TRBV5-5 and TRBJ2-7; D is unclear. CDR3 length: 14 amino acids. Germline V gives CDR1 SGHKS, CDR2 YYEKEE (reference sequence). V gave up 1 base and J gave up 0 bases, with 8 bases separating them. The CDR3 DNA sequence: TGTGCCAGCAGCTTGCAATCCCTCTCCTACGAGCAGTACTTC. This sequence encodes CASSLQSLSYEQYF.

As for this clonotype: An end of the junction differs from the germline gene, which may be a read error. The CDR3 bases are TGTGCCGGCAGTGAATTAGGACGGAGGCAGTTCTTC. This sequence encodes CAGSELGRRQFF. The chain employs TRBV25-1 and TRBJ2-1; no firm D call. The germline V gene has CDR1 MGHDK and CDR2 SYGVNS. This CDR3 comprises 12 residues.